This TCR beta chain was captured in a study of Graves' ophthalmopathy and Graves' hyperthyroidism. Regarding the study as a whole: Also, most clonotypes expanded in the thyroid above 0.001 frequency appeared in blood.

This clonotype showed up many times. Its cognate antigen is unknown. From RNA, the CDR3 regions of TCR beta chains were amplified and sequenced. Amplification began with first-round RT-PCR using HTBI primers, then second-round multiplex PCR was performed. TCRdb redid the calling of the multiplex PCR reads with MiXCR, one entry per CDR3 protein. The sample carries a few hundred thousand distinct CDR3 sequences, 15% recorded once. The V end was cut by 6 bases, the J end by 0 bases, with 11 bases between. CDR1 is SEHNR and CDR2 is FQNEAQ in the germline V gene (reference sequence). The CDR3 spans 14 residues.

V gene TRBV7-9 combines with J gene TRBJ2-5; TRBD2 is a possible D gene (5 bases). The specimen sequenced was peripheral blood. This clonotype originated in a young woman with stable Graves' hyperthyroidism. CDR3 in DNA: TGTGCCAGCAGAGGTGGGGAGTACCAAGAGACCCAGTACTTC. It specifies CASRGGEYQETQYF.